A single sample is the source of the 22 T cell receptor beta chains below, sequenced in a study of shared clonotypes between healthy human individuals. Sequenced by immunoSEQ multiplex PCR; TCRdb stores in-frame clones only, minus some. The data contain 2 million to 3 million clones, under 95% of them seen just once; the ten biggest clones take up approximately 0.35%. The sequenced sample consisted of naive CD4+ T cells from PBMCs. This sample's subset: CD45RA+ positively selected. The receptors derive from a man aged 18-30 years in good health. Some clones in this sample may be carry-over from other donors' samples.

The V and J genes are TRBV5-1 and TRBJ2-7, with TRBD2 matching 7 bases. The V segment lost 4 bases and the J segment 1 base; nucleotides outside the gene matches: 8. This CDR3 is 15 amino acids long. From germline, CDR1 is SGHRS and CDR2 YFSETQ. Written as DNA, the CDR3 is TGCGCCAGCAGCATCGCTAGCGGATTTTCCTACGAGCAGTACTTC. This gives the protein CASSIASGFSYEQYF.

CDR3 region: CASSLGRGEGQQYF. CDR3 DNA sequence: TGTGCCAGCAGCTTAGGTAGAGGGGAGGGCCAGCAGTACTTC. The chain links TRBV7-6 to TRBJ2-7; TRBD2 agrees at 7 bases. CDR1 SGHVS and CDR2 FNYEAQ come from the germline V gene. The ends lost 1 base at V and 8 bases at J; junction bases unmatched: 8. This CDR3 contains 14 residues.

V is TRBV27 and J is TRBJ1-4; a weak D match, TRBD1 (5 bases). The V gene lost 5 bases and the J gene lost 0 bases, with 7 bases spanning the gap. CDR1 MNHEY and CDR2 SMNVEV come from the germline V gene (reference sequence). The CDR3 is 14 residues long. The CDR3 is CASSNRPTNEKLFF. The CDR3 coding sequence is TGTGCCAGCAGTAACAGGCCAACTAATGAAAAACTGTTTTTT.

This chain joins TRBV6-5 and TRBJ1-1; TRBD1 is a possible D gene (5 bases). Deletions cut 0 bases from V and 10 bases from J, with 12 bases between. Germline values: CDR1 MNHEY, CDR2 SVGAGI. The CDR3 is 13 amino acids. This CDR3 is CASSYSKVGGAFF. The CDR3, as DNA: TGTGCCAGCAGTTACTCGAAGGTGGGGGGAGCTTTCTTT.

The V call is TRBV7-8, the J call TRBJ2-2; the D gene is possibly TRBD2 (5 bases). This CDR3 is 14 amino acids long. Germline-derived CDR1 and CDR2 are SGHVS and FQNEAQ. V shed 4 bases and J shed 4 bases, with 10 bases lying between them. CDR3 protein: CASSSPGGTGELFF. The DNA of the CDR3 is TGTGCCAGCAGCTCCCCAGGAGGCACCGGGGAGCTGTTTTTT.

This clone was seen a single time. The chain couples TRBV10-3 to TRBJ2-7; D possibly corresponds to TRBD2 (5 bases). The germline V gene encodes CDR1 ENHRY and CDR2 SYGVKD. V was shortened by 6 bases and J by 4 bases, with 10 bases between the two germline ends. The CDR3 totals 12 residues. The chain's CDR3 is CAISPAGYEQYF. DNA for the CDR3: TGTGCCATCAGCCCGGCGGGTTACGAGCAGTACTTC.

The chain has TRBV7-9 and TRBJ1-4; TRBD1 is a possible D gene (6 bases). The CDR3 totals 16 residues. The germline V gene encodes CDR1 SEHNR and CDR2 FQNEAQ (reference sequence). V was cut by 5 bases and J by 6 bases, with 19 bases left in between. The CDR3 nucleotides read TGTGCCAGCAGCCGCACAGGGTTAATCCCCTATGAAAAACTGTTTTTT. It translates to CASSRTGLIPYEKLFF.

V usage is TRBV7-3 and J usage is TRBJ2-7; D may be TRBD2 (5 bases). V lost 2 bases and J lost 0, with 11 bases in between. CDR1 and CDR2 from the germline V gene are SGHTA and FQGTGA. There are 15 residues in the CDR3. DNA for the CDR3: TGTGCCAGCAGCTTAGAGGGAGCTCCCTCCTACGAGCAGTACTTC. This encodes CASSLEGAPSYEQYF.

The chain joins TRBV15 to TRBJ2-3; maybe TRBD1 (6 bases). Germline V CDR1 and CDR2: LNHNV, YYDKDF (reference sequence). The CDR3 runs to 17 residues. V lost 5 bases to trimming and J lost 2 bases, with 20 bases between them. DNA of the CDR3: TGTGCCACCAGCCCTGAGGGTCAGGGACACTTCACAGATACGCAGTATTTT. Translation gives CATSPEGQGHFTDTQYF.

The J gene is TRBJ1-2, the V gene TRBV7-9, with no clear D. Germline lookup yields CDR1 SEHNR and CDR2 FQNEAQ (reference sequence). Trimming cost V 3 bases and J 4 bases, with 6 bases left between them. The CDR3 runs to 12 residues. The CDR3 loop is CASSLGFYGYTF. The CDR3 DNA reads as TGTGCCAGCAGCTTGGGATTCTATGGCTACACCTTC. The full variable domain, with the rest looked up from reference TRBV7-9 and TRBJ1-2, is DTGVSQNPRHKITKRGQNVTFRCDPISEHNRLYWYRQTLGQGPEFLTYFQNEAQLEKSRLLSDRFSAERPKGSFSTLEIQRTEQGDSAMYLCASSLGFYGYTFGSGTRLTVV.

V gene TRBV9 combines with J gene TRBJ1-3; D unresolved. This CDR3 has 15 amino acids. The V end lost 0 bases, the J end lost 0 bases, and 7 bases lay between the germline ends. Germline loops: CDR1 SGDLS, CDR2 YYNGEE. CDR3 coding DNA: TGTGCCAGCAGCGTAGATCACTACTCTGGAAACACCATATATTTT. Protein: CASSVDHYSGNTIYF.

The chain is built from TRBV18 and TRBJ2-5, with D possibly matching TRBD2 (6 bases). CDR1 is KGHSH and CDR2 is LQKENI in the germline V gene. The length of the CDR3 is 14 residues. V lost 4 bases and J 4 bases, leaving 13 bases between the germline ends. The CDR3 DNA reads as TGTGCCAGCTCACAACAGTGGGGAGGAGAGACCCAGTACTTC. This translates into CASSQQWGGETQYF. The full variable domain, completed using reference TRBV18 and TRBJ2-5, is NAGVMQNPRHLVRRRGQEARLRCSPMKGHSHVYWYRQLPEEGLKFMVYLQKENIIDESGMPKERFSAEFPKEGPSILRIQQVVRGDSAAYFCASSQQWGGETQYFGPGTRLLVL.

V gene TRBV5-4 combines with J gene TRBJ1-2; 9 bases align to TRBD1. In germline, CDR1 is SGHNT, CDR2 YYREEE (reference sequence). This CDR3 spans 14 amino acids. The V and J ends lost 0 bases and 7 bases, in that order; junction bases with no gene match: 4. The CDR3 region is CASSLAGTGIGYTF. Here the CDR3 DNA reads TGTGCCAGCAGCTTGGCCGGGACAGGGATTGGCTACACCTTC. The variable domain in full, completed from reference TRBV5-4 and TRBJ1-2, reads ETGVTQSPTHLIKTRGQQVTLRCSSQSGHNTVSWYQQALGQGPQFIFQYYREEENGRGNFPPRFSGLQFPNYSSELNVNALELDDSALYLCASSLAGTGIGYTFGSGTRLTVV.

Concerning this clone: One end of the junction does not line up with germline, which may come from a read error. CDR3 nucleotides: TGTGCCAGCTCCTTGGTAACGACAGGGGCTCGCTCCTTC. As protein: CASSLVTTGARSF. The chain joins TRBV11-2 to TRBJ1-2; TRBD1 matches 8 bases. The CDR3 is 13 residues long. Germline V gene data show CDR1 as SGHAT and CDR2 as FQNNGV.

This clone was recorded only once. V and J are TRBV29-1 and TRBJ2-5, with a possible D match to TRBD2 (6 bases). The V end was cut by 5 bases, the J end by 3 bases, with 10 bases between. Germline assignment: CDR1 SQVTM and CDR2 ANQGSEA. There are 12 residues in the CDR3. For the CDR3, the DNA is TGCAGCGTTTTTTCGGGGGAAGAGACCCAGTACTTC. Translation: CSVFSGEETQYF.

The chain is built from TRBV7-2 and TRBJ1-1, with 7 bases matching TRBD1. J gave up 2 bases and V 3 bases, and 9 bases lay outside the gene matches. Germline CDR1 is SGHTA and CDR2 is FQGNSA. This CDR3 spans 16 amino acids. In nucleotides, the CDR3 is TGTGCCAGCAGCTTCCAAGCTGGGACAGTAAACACTGAAGCTTTCTTT. Translation gives CASSFQAGTVNTEAFF.

The V gene is TRBV2, the J gene TRBJ1-2; D not resolved. Trimming took off 8 bases at V and 4 bases at J, with 11 bases between the two ends. The CDR3 length is 12 residues. CDR1 is SNHLY and CDR2 is FYNNEI in the germline V gene. The DNA of the CDR3 is TGTGCCAGCGGTAGTACTGCCTATGGCTACACCTTC. Encoded protein: CASGSTAYGYTF.

The chain carries TRBV7-2 and TRBJ2-1; TRBD1 is a possible D gene (6 bases). Germline CDR1 and CDR2: SGHTA and FQGNSA. The CDR3 sequence is 15 residues long. Trimming left V 5 bases short and J 0 bases short, with 11 bases between. This CDR3 reads CASSVDSLSYNEQFF. The CDR3 DNA is TGTGCCAGCAGCGTGGACAGCCTCTCCTACAATGAGCAGTTCTTC.

The chain combines TRBV2 with TRBJ2-5; D is perhaps TRBD2 (6 bases). The CDR3 covers 14 residues. In germline, CDR1 is SNHLY, CDR2 FYNNEI. V dropped 5 bases and J dropped 1 base, with 11 bases sitting between them. CDR3 DNA: TGTGCCAGCAGTCTGGACTATTCCCAAGAGACCCAGTACTTC. Translated, it gives CASSLDYSQETQYF.

Details on this clone: A read error may account for a junction end that differs from germline. This rearrangement joins TRBV28 to TRBJ2-7; TRBD2 matches at 10 bases. Germline loops: CDR1 MDHEN, CDR2 SYDVKM. This CDR3 has 13 amino acids. CDR3 residues: CASSGRTSGGMDF. CDR3 in DNA: TGTGCCAGCAGTGGCCGGACTAGCGGTGGTATGGACTTC. Together with reference TRBV28 and TRBJ2-7, the CDR3 gives the full variable domain: DVKVTQSSRYLVKRTGEKVFLECVQDMDHENMFWYRQDPGLGLRLIYFSYDVKMKEKGDIPEGYSVSREKKERFSLILESASTNQTSMYLCASSGRTSGGMDFGPGTRLTVT.

V usage is TRBV7-9 and J usage is TRBJ2-7; D may match TRBD1 or TRBD2 (7 bases each). The ends were cut back, 3 bases at V and 3 bases at J, with 15 bases in the middle. This CDR3 has 15 amino acids. Germline loops: CDR1 SEHNR, CDR2 FQNEAQ (reference sequence). The CDR3 loop is CASSFPQGGYYEQYF. For the CDR3, the DNA is TGTGCCAGCAGCTTTCCTCAGGGGGGGTACTACGAGCAGTACTTC. Variable domain in full (rest from reference TRBV7-9 and TRBJ2-7): DTGVSQNPRHKITKRGQNVTFRCDPISEHNRLYWYRQTLGQGPEFLTYFQNEAQLEKSRLLSDRFSAERPKGSFSTLEIQRTEQGDSAMYLCASSFPQGGYYEQYFGPGTRLTVT.

To note about this clone: Other DNA sequences within the sample encode an identical CDR3. V usage is TRBV5-1 and J usage is TRBJ2-2, with 9 nucleotides matching TRBD1. The V gene's germline CDR1 is SGHRS and CDR2 YFSETQ. The CDR3 length is 15 residues. V trimming: 4 bases; J trimming: 2 bases; junction bases outside the gene matches: 3. Written as DNA, the CDR3 is TGCGCCAGCAGCCAGGACAGGGGTAACACCGGGGAGCTGTTTTTT. Protein sequence: CASSQDRGNTGELFF.